This TCR beta chain was profiled in a study of control samples from healthy donors and cancer patients. V was clipped by 4 bases and J by 8 bases, with 12 bases between them. Germline CDR1 and CDR2: MNHEY and SVGAGI. This CDR3 contains 14 residues. The table came from immunoSEQ multiplex PCR; TCRdb's copy has only in-frame clones and leaves some out. This table has roughly 170,000 clones, approximately 92% appearing once. This chain joins TRBV6-5 and TRBJ1-6; weak D call: TRBD1 (6 bases). The sample was blood. This sequence was found in a woman aged 40 to 55 in good health. The CDR3 DNA is TGTGCCAGCAGTTCCAGGGGCAATCATTCACCCCTCCACTTT. The encoded protein is CASSSRGNHSPLHF.